Presented here are 17 T cell receptor beta chains from one specimen sequenced in a study of cytomegalovirus exposure and HLA in healthy donors. With 60 Vbeta and 13 Jbeta primers, the PCR was carried out. Profiled with immunoSEQ multiplex PCR; TCRdb holds only in-frame clones, not every one. The repertoire holds some 77,000 clones, with almost 80% as singletons. The sequencing sample was made of PBMCs. The receptors derive from a middle-aged woman in good health and CMV-seropositive.

The J gene is TRBJ1-5, the V gene TRBV7-8, with TRBD1 as a possible D gene (5 bases). The V gene lost 5 bases and the J gene lost 7 bases, with 12 bases spanning the gap. The CDR3 covers 13 residues. Germline lookup yields CDR1 SGHVS and CDR2 FQNEAQ. The CDR3 is CASSLRAPQPQHF. In nucleotides, the CDR3 is TGTGCCAGCAGCCTCAGGGCTCCACAGCCCCAGCATTTT. Full variable domain (remainder filled in from reference TRBV7-8 and TRBJ1-5): GAGVSQSPRYKVAKRGQDVALRCDPISGHVSLFWYQQALGQGPEFLTYFQNEAQLDKSGLPSDRFFAERPEGSVSTLKIQRTQQEDSAVYLCASSLRAPQPQHFGDGTRLSIL.

The chain employs TRBV27 and TRBJ2-7; the D gene is possibly TRBD1 (6 bases). Germline V lookup: CDR1 MNHEY, CDR2 SMNVEV (reference sequence). Trimming stripped 7 bases from V and 7 bases from J, with 17 bases between. The CDR3 spans 13 residues. Written as DNA, the CDR3 is TGTGCCAGCAAATCGGCAGGGGCGAGTGAGCAGTACTTC. Protein: CASKSAGASEQYF.

The rearrangement links TRBV5-1 to TRBJ2-7; TRBD1 matches 7 bases. Germline V gives CDR1 SGHRS, CDR2 YFSETQ. V was pared by 4 bases and J by 3 bases, with 13 bases of the junction left unmatched. The CDR3 has 16 residues. In DNA, the CDR3 is TGCGCCAGCAGCCCTTATGTTCTGGCAGGGGGCTACGAGCAGTACTTC. Protein product: CASSPYVLAGGYEQYF.

V gene TRBV30 combines with J gene TRBJ2-2; D ambiguous. V was pared by 4 bases and J by 7 bases, with 10 bases between. The V gene's germline CDR1 is GTSNPN and CDR2 SVGIG (reference sequence). CDR3 length equals 12 residues. As DNA, the CDR3 is TGTGCCTGGATGGAGTTTAACGGGGAGCTGTTTTTT. Translated: CAWMEFNGELFF.

The V call is TRBV9, the J call TRBJ1-2; 10 nucleotides align to TRBD1. Germline V gives CDR1 SGDLS, CDR2 YYNGEE. The CDR3 has 15 amino acids. With V trimmed by 4 bases and J by 2 bases, 5 bases remained unmatched. CDR3 bases: TGTGCCAGCAGCCCGCGGACAGGGGGAAACTATGGCTACACCTTC. It translates to CASSPRTGGNYGYTF.

The chain carries TRBV14 and TRBJ1-2, with 9 bases that match TRBD1. This CDR3 has 13 residues. From germline, CDR1 is SGHDN and CDR2 FVKESK. V lost 4 bases to trimming and J lost 8 bases; unmatched junction nucleotides: 5. The CDR3 protein is CASSRTGDSGYTF. In nucleotides, the CDR3 is TGTGCCAGCAGCCGGACAGGGGATTCGGGCTACACCTTC.

This clone was seen more than once but under ten times. V gene TRBV6-5 combines with J gene TRBJ2-7; tentative D call: TRBD2 (6 bases). Germline CDR1 reads MNHEY; CDR2 reads SVGAGI. This CDR3 is 15 amino acids long. V was shortened by 2 bases and J by 0 bases, with 11 bases between the two germline ends. The CDR3 loop reads CASSYKAGLSYEQYF. Written as DNA, the CDR3 is TGTGCCAGCAGTTACAAAGCGGGCCTCTCCTACGAGCAGTACTTC.

The rearrangement links TRBV7-2 to TRBJ2-2, with TRBD2 matching 7 bases. The J segment lost 7 bases and the V segment lost 5 bases, leaving 10 bases of the junction unmatched. The CDR3 runs to 15 residues. Per the germline V gene, CDR1 is SGHTA and CDR2 is FQGNSA. CDR3 sequence: CASSPGGSDRGELFF. CDR3 DNA: TGTGCCAGCAGCCCCGGGGGGTCGGACCGCGGGGAGCTGTTTTTT. The variable domain in full, completed from reference TRBV7-2 and TRBJ2-2, reads GAGVSQSPSNKVTEKGKDVELRCDPISGHTALYWYRQSLGQGLEFLIYFQGNSAPDKSGLPSDRFSAERTGGSVSTLTIQRTQQEDSAVYLCASSPGGSDRGELFFGEGSRLTVL.

V is TRBV6-1 and J is TRBJ1-2, with TRBD1 as a possible D gene (5 bases). This CDR3 contains 11 residues. The V and J ends lost 6 bases and 4 bases respectively, with 6 bases between them. Germline V gene sequence: CDR1 MNHNS, CDR2 SASEGT. CDR3 bases: TGTGCCAGCAGCGACAGCTATGGCTACACCTTC. Translating it yields CASSDSYGYTF.

V gene TRBV10-2 combines with J gene TRBJ2-1; weak D call: TRBD1 (5 bases). The CDR3 extends over 13 amino acids. V lost 6 bases and J lost 3, with 9 bases in between. CDR1 WSHSY and CDR2 SAAADI come from the germline V gene. In DNA, the CDR3 is TGCGCCAGCAGGGCAGGGCTCTACAATGAGCAGTTCTTC. The encoded protein is CASRAGLYNEQFF.

The chain uses TRBV6-6 and TRBJ2-7; TRBD1 aligns across 7 bases. This CDR3 is built from 13 residues. With 4 bases clipped from V and 5 bases from J, the junction kept 5 bases outside the gene matches. Germline V gene lookup returns CDR1 MNHNY and CDR2 SVGAGI (reference sequence). The CDR3 is CASSSTGPNEQYF. The CDR3 nucleotides read TGTGCCAGCAGTTCGACAGGGCCCAACGAGCAGTACTTC.

J is TRBJ2-5 and V is TRBV18; weak D call: TRBD1 (5 bases). CDR1 is KGHSH and CDR2 is LQKENI in the germline V gene. Trimming stripped 1 base from V and 2 bases from J, with 11 bases between. CDR3 length equals 15 residues. Here the CDR3 reads CASSPRGAAQETQYF. The DNA of the CDR3 is TGTGCCAGCTCACCACGTGGGGCAGCTCAAGAGACCCAGTACTTC.

This sequence joins TRBV2 and TRBJ2-7; 13 bases align to TRBD2. Germline CDR1 SNHLY, CDR2 FYNNEI. J lost 0 bases, V lost 6 bases, and 8 bases had no gene match. The CDR3 sequence is 17 residues long. Here the CDR3 reads CASRARLAGGHSYEQYF. The DNA of the CDR3 is TGTGCCAGCAGAGCACGACTAGCGGGGGGCCACTCCTACGAGCAGTACTTC.

The chain joins TRBV5-6 to TRBJ1-2, with 7 bases identical to TRBD1. This CDR3 has 15 amino acids. The junction had 5 bases not matched to a gene; V was cut back by 3 bases and J by 0 bases. The germline CDR1 and CDR2 sequences are SGHDT and YYEEEE. CDR3 amino acids: CASSSATGSNYGYTF. CDR3 in DNA: TGTGCCAGCAGCTCCGCGACAGGGTCTAACTATGGCTACACCTTC. Variable domain in full (rest from reference TRBV5-6 and TRBJ1-2): DAGVTQSPTHLIKTRGQQVTLRCSPKSGHDTVSWYQQALGQGPQFIFQYYEEEERQRGNFPDRFSGHQFPNYSSELNVNALLLGDSALYLCASSSATGSNYGYTFGSGTRLTVV.

The V call is TRBV10-3, the J call TRBJ2-7, with 7 bases that match TRBD2. Germline V gene sequence: CDR1 ENHRY, CDR2 SYGVKD. J lost 2 bases, V lost 6 bases, and 7 bases had no gene match. The CDR3 loop spans 14 amino acids. The CDR3 DNA follows: TGTGCCATCAGAAGCGGGACTCCACCCTACGAGCAGTACTTC. As protein: CAIRSGTPPYEQYF.

This chain uses TRBV5-1 with TRBJ2-3; 16 bases are shared with TRBD2. The J segment lost 2 bases and the V segment lost 4 bases, leaving 4 bases of the junction unmatched. This CDR3 comprises 17 residues. Germline CDR1 and CDR2: SGHRS and YFSETQ. The CDR3 DNA reads as TGCGCCAGCAGCACCGGGACTAGCGGGAGGGCCACAGATACGCAGTATTTT. Translation gives CASSTGTSGRATDTQYF.

The V gene is TRBV5-8, the J gene TRBJ2-3; D might be TRBD2 (5 bases). Germline V gene sequence: CDR1 SGHTS, CDR2 YDEGEE. The CDR3 is 17 residues long. V was shortened by 4 bases and J by 3 bases, with 21 bases between the two germline ends. CDR3 DNA: TGTGCCAGCAGCCCCCTCGGTGGGAGCTCTTTTACAGATACGCAGTATTTT. Its protein is CASSPLGGSSFTDTQYF.